The rows below give T cell receptor beta chains drawn from one sample of a study of shared T cell receptors in the human thymus. Sequenced by immunoSEQ multiplex PCR; TCRdb stores in-frame clones only, minus some. Of hundreds of thousands of clones in the sample, roughly 86% are singletons; the top ten hold under 0.01%. These same data were also listed under a study on human thymus T cells.

The material sequenced was thymocytes. These receptors were obtained from a boy younger than two with a congenital heart defect. CDR3s include the opening cysteine and the closing phenylalanine or tryptophan. D genes are given only for firm matches.

j_gene: TRBJ2-5; v_gene: TRBV9; d_gene: TRBD2; CDR3aa: CASSASRVGLAEETQYF; CDR3nt: TGTGCCAGCAGCGCGTCCCGCGTTGGACTAGCAGAAGAGACCCAGTACTTC
j_gene: TRBJ2-7; v_gene: TRBV19; d_gene: .; CDR3aa: CASSSSGNPLYEQYF; CDR3nt: TGTGCCAGTAGTTCTTCCGGGAACCCTCTCTACGAGCAGTACTTC
j_gene: TRBJ1-2; v_gene: TRBV27; d_gene: .; CDR3aa: CATRVGRNYGYTF; CDR3nt: TGTGCCACCCGGGTCGGGAGAAACTATGGCTACACCTTC
j_gene: TRBJ2-7; v_gene: TRBV13; d_gene: .; CDR3aa: CASSTLDLAYEQYF; CDR3nt: TGTGCCAGCAGCACACTGGACTTAGCCTACGAGCAGTACTTC
j_gene: TRBJ1-2; v_gene: TRBV11-2; d_gene: .; CDR3aa: CASSLRLGRGGGYTF; CDR3nt: TGTGCCAGCAGCTTACGTTTGGGCAGGGGCGGCGGCTACACCTTC
j_gene: TRBJ2-2; v_gene: TRBV4-1; d_gene: TRBD2; CDR3aa: CASSQTSGLAGSTGELFF; CDR3nt: TGCGCCAGCAGCCAAACGTCGGGACTAGCGGGATCCACCGGGGAGCTGTTTTTT
j_gene: TRBJ1-1; v_gene: TRBV7-2; d_gene: TRBD1; CDR3aa: CASSMTGNQAFF; CDR3nt: TGTGCCAGCAGCATGACAGGGAATCAAGCTTTCTTT
j_gene: TRBJ2-1; v_gene: TRBV5-1; d_gene: TRBD2; CDR3aa: CASSLDSGGGVPYNEQFF; CDR3nt: TGCGCCAGCAGCTTGGATTCTGGCGGGGGGGTGCCCTACAATGAGCAGTTCTTC
j_gene: TRBJ1-5; v_gene: TRBV6-5; d_gene: .; CDR3aa: CASSYSRGSANQPQHF; CDR3nt: TGTGCCAGCAGTTACTCGAGGGGGTCAGCTAATCAGCCCCAGCATTTT
j_gene: TRBJ2-7; v_gene: TRBV27; d_gene: .; CDR3aa: CASSLKGSPRLYEQYF; CDR3nt: TGTGCCAGCTCCCTAAAAGGTTCCCCGAGGTTATACGAGCAGTACTTC
j_gene: TRBJ2-7; v_gene: TRBV2; d_gene: .; CDR3aa: CASSELGWRAGEQYF; CDR3nt: TGTGCCAGCAGTGAGTTGGGGTGGAGAGCGGGCGAGCAGTACTTC
j_gene: TRBJ2-5; v_gene: TRBV7-2; d_gene: .; CDR3aa: CASSLDLRASGWQETQYF; CDR3nt: TGTGCCAGCAGCTTAGACTTGAGGGCTAGTGGTTGGCAAGAGACCCAGTACTTC
j_gene: TRBJ2-1; v_gene: TRBV19; d_gene: TRBD2; CDR3aa: CASSFRDYQIGTDPPNEQFF; CDR3nt: TGTGCCAGTAGTTTCCGGGACTACCAAATAGGGACTGACCCCCCTAATGAGCAGTTCTTC
j_gene: TRBJ1-1; v_gene: TRBV7-8; d_gene: TRBD1; CDR3aa: CASSERDRVNTEAFF; CDR3nt: TGTGCCAGCAGCGAGCGGGACAGGGTGAACACTGAAGCTTTCTTT